This TCR beta chain was found in a study of tumor and adjacent non-tumor tissue in lung cancer. Findings and limits, study-wide: Tumor repertoires had a smaller top 100 clone share than normal lung.

Note on this clonotype: Its matching antigen is unknown. This clone may be a read error of a much larger clone one base away.

A modified ARM-PCR protocol with three rounds of nested PCR amplified TCRbeta. TCRdb ran MiXCR on the multiplex PCR reads and lists one entry per CDR3 protein. The data hold some 80,000 distinct CDR3 sequences, with approximately 78% observed a single time. The template was RNA from unsorted bulk tissue. This non-tumor lung sample came from over 3 cm beyond the tumor edge. Germline CDR1 is GTSNPN and CDR2 is SVGIG (reference sequence). This CDR3 comprises 13 residues. The source material was distant non-tumor lung tissue. This sequence originates from a man aged 60 to 75 with non-small cell lung cancer. This chain connects TRBV30 to TRBJ2-3; the D gene is possibly TRBD2 (6 bases). The CDR3 reads CDWELGGLGTQYF. CDR3 nucleotides: TGTGACTGGGAGTTGGGAGGTTTAGGTACGCAGTATTTT.